This TCR beta chain stems from a study of blood T cell repertoires in COVID-19. Study context: Sites in the United States, Italy and Spain provided acute and convalescent COVID-19 samples.

Sequencing was performed with immunoSEQ multiplex PCR; in TCRdb, only in-frame clones are kept and a portion is missing. In the table there are tens of thousands of clones, over 80% of which are singletons. Germline CDR1 and CDR2: MDHEN and SYDVKM. CDR3 length: 13 residues. V lost 5 bases to trimming and J lost 1 base, with 8 bases between them. The chain recombines TRBV28 with TRBJ1-1; D unclear. Sequencing was performed on peripheral blood. The TCR sequence derives from a man aged 45 to 65 with acute or convalescent COVID-19. CDR3 loop: CASSQTPNTEAFF. The DNA for the CDR3 is TGTGCCAGCAGTCAGACTCCGAACACTGAAGCTTTCTTT.